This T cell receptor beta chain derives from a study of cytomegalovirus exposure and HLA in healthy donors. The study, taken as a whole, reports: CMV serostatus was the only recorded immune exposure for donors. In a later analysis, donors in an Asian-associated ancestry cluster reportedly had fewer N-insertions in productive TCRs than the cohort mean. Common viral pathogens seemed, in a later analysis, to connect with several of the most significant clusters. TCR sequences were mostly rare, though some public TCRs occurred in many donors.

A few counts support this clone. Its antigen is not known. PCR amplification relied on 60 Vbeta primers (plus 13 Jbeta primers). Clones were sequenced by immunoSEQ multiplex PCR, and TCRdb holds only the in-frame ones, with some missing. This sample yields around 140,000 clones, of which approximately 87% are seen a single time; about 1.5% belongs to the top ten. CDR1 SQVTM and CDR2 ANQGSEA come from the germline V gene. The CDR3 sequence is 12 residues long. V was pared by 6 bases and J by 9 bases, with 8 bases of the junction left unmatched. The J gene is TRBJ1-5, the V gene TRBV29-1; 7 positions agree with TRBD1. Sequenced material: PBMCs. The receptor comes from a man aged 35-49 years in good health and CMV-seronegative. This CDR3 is CSVADRTGPQHF. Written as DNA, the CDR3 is TGCAGCGTCGCGGACAGGACCGGGCCCCAGCATTTT.